This entry is about one TCR beta chain. Its specificity is not known. Clones were read by immunoSEQ multiplex PCR, and TCRdb kept only the in-frame ones, dropping some. The table lists more than 55,000 clones, roughly 90% of them singletons, with about 1.5% in the top ten. The unexposed donors gave CD4+ T cells in about 2011-2018, prior to COVID-19. Naive and memory CD4+ T cells came from enriched cryopreserved PBMCs. This sample is part of a study of CD4 T cells in relation to SARS-CoV-2 and coronaviruses. Notes on the study in general: Compared with monoreactive clones, crossreactive clones showed significantly weaker SARS-CoV-2 expansion. The cross-reactivity analysis covered only spike protein, not other viral proteins. Samples before the pandemic and after infection were not matched within any donor.

The CDR3 length is 17 residues. Germline V lookup: CDR1 WSHSY, CDR2 SAAADI. The V segment lost 6 bases and the J segment 1 base; nucleotides outside the gene matches: 11. The rearrangement uses TRBV10-2 and TRBJ2-1; TRBD2 matches at 8 bases. Sequencing input: memory CD4+ T cells from PBMCs. The clonotype originates from a human donor in good health. In DNA, the CDR3 is TGCGCCAGCAGGTTTCCTAAATTAGCGGGATCCTACAATGAGCAGTTCTTC. This translates into CASRFPKLAGSYNEQFF.